This T cell receptor beta chain was identified during a study of a mutant IDH1 vaccine in newly diagnosed glioma. Whole-study context: Treated patients, approximately 60% male and about 38% female, averaged about 40 years of age. Standard pretreatment was either radiotherapy, temozolomide, or, for most, radiochemotherapy with temozolomide. Notes on the study in general: Patients showed vaccine-induced immune responses at a rate of around 93%.

Of note for this clone: Its antigen remains unidentified.

The time point: baseline, week 1 (first vaccination visit). Treatment of the sample: pre-vaccination baseline after standard-of-care therapy. In every donor, the tumor was a new WHO grade 3 or 4 IDH1-mutant, ATRX-lost astrocytoma. This CDR3 comprises 14 residues. CDR1 is KGHSH and CDR2 is LQKENI in the germline V gene. Trimming shortened V by 1 base and J by 2 bases, and 8 bases separated the two germline ends. Repertoires were generated with immunoSEQ multiplex PCR, while TCRdb's copy carries only in-frame clones and drops some. This table has 50,000 to 65,000 clones, 65% to 85% appearing once. The clonotype originates from a young man with glioma. The genes are TRBV18 and TRBJ1-1; no definite D call. The sample here was PBMCs, taken from a glioma patient treated with radiotherapy, temozolomide or both. In DNA form, the CDR3 reads TGTGCCAGCTCACCACGGTCAGCTAACACTGAAGCTTTCTTT. Translated, it gives CASSPRSANTEAFF.